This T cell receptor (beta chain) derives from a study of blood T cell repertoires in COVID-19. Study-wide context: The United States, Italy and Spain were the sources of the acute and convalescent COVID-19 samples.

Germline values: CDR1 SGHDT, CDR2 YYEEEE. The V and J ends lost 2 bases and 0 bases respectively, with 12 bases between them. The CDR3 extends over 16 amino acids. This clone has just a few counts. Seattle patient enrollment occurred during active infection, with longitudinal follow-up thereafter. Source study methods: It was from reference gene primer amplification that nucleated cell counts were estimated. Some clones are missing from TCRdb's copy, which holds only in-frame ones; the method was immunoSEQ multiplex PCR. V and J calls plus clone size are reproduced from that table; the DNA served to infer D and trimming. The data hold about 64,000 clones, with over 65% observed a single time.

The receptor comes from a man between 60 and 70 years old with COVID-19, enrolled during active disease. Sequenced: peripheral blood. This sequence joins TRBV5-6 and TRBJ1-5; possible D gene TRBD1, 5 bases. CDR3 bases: TGTGCCAGCAGCTTATACGGGGGAGATAGCAATCAGCCCCAGCATTTT. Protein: CASSLYGGDSNQPQHF.